One T cell receptor beta chain is described in this entry. Its target is not known. CDR3 and TCR beta VDJ profiling relied on genomic DNA as the template. MiXCR was run by TCRdb on the reads, yielding one entry per CDR3 protein. The sample consists of 190,000 or so distinct CDR3 sequences, over 60% of them appearing once. This record belongs to a study of CD8+CD57+ T cells in acquired aplastic anemia. Study-level information: The mean DNA yield obtained from sorted CD4+ and CD8+ cells came to approximately 3 ug. Study-wide findings and caveats: Patients and controls shared under 35 CD8+ CDR3 sequences, which appeared highly expressed in patients and within their immunodominant clones.

Trimming pared 5 bases from V and 0 bases from J, leaving 8 bases between. The CDR3 sequence is 14 residues long. Germline V CDR1 and CDR2: SGHTA, FQGNSA. The chain is built from TRBV7-2 and TRBJ1-5; D gene unclear. The sequence derives from a human donor in good health. The sequencing input was sorted CD4+, CD8+, or CD8+CD57+ T cells (not recorded which) from PBMCs. This chain's CDR3 is CASSLSFSNQPQHF. The CDR3 DNA sequence: TGTGCCAGCAGCCTCTCTTTTAGCAATCAGCCCCAGCATTTT.